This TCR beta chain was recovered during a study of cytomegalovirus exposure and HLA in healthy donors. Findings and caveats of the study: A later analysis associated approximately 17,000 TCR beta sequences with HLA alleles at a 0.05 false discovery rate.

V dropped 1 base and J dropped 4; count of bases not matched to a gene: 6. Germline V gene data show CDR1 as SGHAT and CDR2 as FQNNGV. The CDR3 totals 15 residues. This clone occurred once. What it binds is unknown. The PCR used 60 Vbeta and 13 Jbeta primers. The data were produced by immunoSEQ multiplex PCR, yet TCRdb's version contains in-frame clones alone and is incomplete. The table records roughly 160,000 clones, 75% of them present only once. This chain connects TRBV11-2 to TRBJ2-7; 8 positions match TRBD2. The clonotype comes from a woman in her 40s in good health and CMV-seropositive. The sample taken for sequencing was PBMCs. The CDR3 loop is CASSLVISGTYEQYF. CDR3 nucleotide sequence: TGTGCCAGCAGCTTAGTGATTAGCGGGACGTACGAGCAGTACTTC.